Listed below are T cell receptor beta chains from one sample, sequenced in a study of blood T cell repertoires in COVID-19. Assay: immunoSEQ multiplex PCR; the TCRdb copy retains only in-frame clones and omits some. Altogether 150,000 to 200,000 clones are present, about 85% being singletons, with the ten largest covering 6.5% to 7.5%. The sample was peripheral blood. These receptors were taken from an elderly man with COVID-19, enrolled during active disease. CDR3s include the opening cysteine and the closing phenylalanine or tryptophan. The order of the fields is V gene, D gene, clone size, J gene, CDR3 protein, CDR3 DNA. A D gene is named only where the DNA matches it firmly. Rows may omit the clone size; those that give it use once, few, many or a size class.

V gene: TRBV5-6; D gene: -; clone size: once; J gene: TRBJ1-3; CDR3 protein: CASSFLQGPASGNTIYF; CDR3 DNA: TGTGCCAGCAGCTTCCTTCAGGGGCCAGCTTCTGGAAACACCATATATTTT
V gene: TRBV5-1; D gene: TRBD1; clone size: -; J gene: TRBJ2-3; CDR3 protein: CASSLATGTDTQYF; CDR3 DNA: TGCGCCAGCAGCTTAGCGACAGGGACAGATACGCAGTATTTT
V gene: TRBV23-1; D gene: TRBD2; clone size: -; J gene: TRBJ2-1; CDR3 protein: CASTPSGGRNEQFF; CDR3 DNA: TGCGCCAGCACCCCTAGCGGGGGCCGCAATGAGCAGTTCTTC
V gene: TRBV11-2; D gene: -; clone size: -; J gene: TRBJ2-5; CDR3 protein: CASSLSWAGQETQYF; CDR3 DNA: TGTGCCAGCAGCTTAAGTTGGGCGGGCCAAGAGACCCAGTACTTC
V gene: TRBV3-1/TRBV3-2; D gene: -; clone size: -; J gene: TRBJ1-2; CDR3 protein: CASSQVQGYGYTF; CDR3 DNA: TGTGCCAGCAGCCAAGTACAGGGATATGGCTACACCTTC
V gene: TRBV29-1; D gene: TRBD1; clone size: -; J gene: TRBJ1-1; CDR3 protein: CSVGQGPTEAFF; CDR3 DNA: TGCAGCGTCGGACAGGGGCCCACTGAAGCTTTCTTT
V gene: TRBV5-1; D gene: -; clone size: few; J gene: TRBJ1-3; CDR3 protein: CASSLQVSGNTIYF; CDR3 DNA: TGCGCCAGCAGCTTGCAGGTTTCTGGAAACACCATATATTTT
V gene: TRBV6-2/TRBV6-3; D gene: TRBD1; clone size: -; J gene: TRBJ1-1; CDR3 protein: CASSSTGRNTEAFF; CDR3 DNA: TGTGCCAGCAGTTCGACAGGGAGGAACACTGAAGCTTTCTTT
V gene: TRBV25-1; D gene: TRBD1; clone size: -; J gene: TRBJ1-4; CDR3 protein: CASSEGTGANEKLFF; CDR3 DNA: TGTGCCAGCAGTGAAGGGACAGGGGCTAATGAAAAACTGTTTTTT
V gene: TRBV5-6; D gene: TRBD1; clone size: -; J gene: TRBJ1-1; CDR3 protein: CASSLTGDGETEAFF; CDR3 DNA: TGTGCCAGCAGCTTGACAGGGGATGGAGAGACTGAAGCTTTCTTT
V gene: TRBV9; D gene: -; clone size: -; J gene: TRBJ1-2; CDR3 protein: CASSVGLYGYTF; CDR3 DNA: TGTGCCAGCAGCGTAGGTCTATATGGCTACACCTTC
V gene: TRBV10-2; D gene: -; clone size: -; J gene: TRBJ1-3; CDR3 protein: CASTVGNTIYF; CDR3 DNA: TGCGCCAGCACAGTTGGAAACACCATATATTTT
V gene: TRBV7-9; D gene: -; clone size: few; J gene: TRBJ1-1; CDR3 protein: CASSNQMNTEAFF; CDR3 DNA: TGTGCCAGCAGCAATCAAATGAACACTGAAGCTTTCTTT
V gene: TRBV19; D gene: TRBD1; clone size: -; J gene: TRBJ1-2; CDR3 protein: CASALGQRSNYGYTF; CDR3 DNA: TGTGCCAGTGCTTTGGGACAGCGATCTAACTATGGCTACACCTTC
V gene: TRBV12-5; D gene: -; clone size: -; J gene: TRBJ1-6; CDR3 protein: CASGLEWSGAYNSPLHF; CDR3 DNA: TGTGCTAGTGGTTTAGAGTGGAGCGGCGCCTATAATTCACCCCTCCACTTT
V gene: TRBV18; D gene: -; clone size: -; J gene: TRBJ2-7; CDR3 protein: CASSETAAYEQYF; CDR3 DNA: TGTGCCAGCTCGGAGACAGCAGCCTACGAGCAGTACTTC
V gene: TRBV7-9; D gene: -; clone size: -; J gene: TRBJ1-1; CDR3 protein: CASSLQQGTEAFF; CDR3 DNA: TGTGCCAGCAGCTTACAGCAGGGTACTGAAGCTTTCTTT
V gene: TRBV5-1; D gene: TRBD1; clone size: -; J gene: TRBJ2-1; CDR3 protein: CASSSRPGQAYNEQFF; CDR3 DNA: TGCGCCAGCAGCTCACGCCCGGGACAGGCCTACAATGAGCAGTTCTTC
V gene: TRBV2; D gene: -; clone size: -; J gene: TRBJ2-1; CDR3 protein: CASRPALNWNEQFF; CDR3 DNA: TGTGCCAGCAGACCTGCGCTCAACTGGAATGAGCAGTTCTTC
V gene: TRBV19; D gene: -; clone size: -; J gene: TRBJ1-2; CDR3 protein: CASSNSNYGYTF; CDR3 DNA: TGTGCCAGTAGTAACTCTAACTATGGCTACACCTTC
V gene: TRBV28; D gene: -; clone size: -; J gene: TRBJ2-5; CDR3 protein: CASSLKLVNVRETQYF; CDR3 DNA: TGTGCCAGCAGTTTAAAACTAGTCAATGTGAGGGAGACCCAGTACTTC
V gene: TRBV14; D gene: -; clone size: -; J gene: TRBJ2-7; CDR3 protein: CASSRKRGGLYEQYF; CDR3 DNA: TGTGCCAGCAGCCGCAAACGTGGGGGCCTCTACGAGCAGTACTTC
V gene: TRBV11-2; D gene: -; clone size: -; J gene: TRBJ1-6; CDR3 protein: CASSLEISGRASPLHF; CDR3 DNA: TGTGCCAGCAGCTTAGAAATTTCAGGGAGGGCTTCACCCCTCCACTTT
V gene: TRBV10-2; D gene: TRBD2; clone size: -; J gene: TRBJ2-1; CDR3 protein: CASSESRTSGGYNEQFF; CDR3 DNA: TGCGCCAGCAGTGAGTCGAGGACTAGCGGGGGGTACAATGAGCAGTTCTTC
V gene: TRBV6-1; D gene: -; clone size: -; J gene: TRBJ2-3; CDR3 protein: CASSEASPVSSDTQYF; CDR3 DNA: TGTGCCAGCAGTGAAGCCTCCCCCGTATCTAGCGATACGCAGTATTTT
V gene: TRBV7-2; D gene: -; clone size: -; J gene: TRBJ2-7; CDR3 protein: CASSTLGGRNYEQYF; CDR3 DNA: TGTGCCAGCAGCACCCTTGGAGGAAGGAATTACGAGCAGTACTTC
V gene: TRBV11-2; D gene: TRBD2; clone size: -; J gene: TRBJ2-3; CDR3 protein: CASSLEGLAGGPYPDTQYF; CDR3 DNA: TGTGCCAGCAGCTTAGAAGGTCTAGCGGGGGGGCCTTACCCAGATACGCAGTATTTT
V gene: TRBV7-9; D gene: -; clone size: -; J gene: TRBJ2-3; CDR3 protein: CASSLRGLTSTDTQYF; CDR3 DNA: TGTGCCAGCAGCTTGCGGGGGCTAACTAGCACAGATACGCAGTATTTT
V gene: TRBV19; D gene: -; clone size: -; J gene: TRBJ1-1; CDR3 protein: CASRPTAGIDTEAFF; CDR3 DNA: TGTGCCAGTAGACCAACGGCGGGTATTGACACTGAAGCTTTCTTT
V gene: TRBV6-2/TRBV6-3; D gene: TRBD1; clone size: -; J gene: TRBJ1-2; CDR3 protein: CASSKSGQTFYGYTF; CDR3 DNA: TGTGCCAGCAGCAAATCGGGACAGACCTTCTATGGCTACACCTTC
V gene: TRBV12-3/TRBV12-4; D gene: -; clone size: -; J gene: TRBJ1-5; CDR3 protein: CASSLGDQPQHF; CDR3 DNA: TGTGCCAGCAGTCTCGGGGATCAGCCCCAGCATTTT
V gene: TRBV5-1; D gene: TRBD1; clone size: -; J gene: TRBJ2-2; CDR3 protein: CASSLDRGRTGELFF; CDR3 DNA: TGCGCCAGCAGCTTGGACAGGGGGCGAACCGGGGAGCTGTTTTTT
V gene: TRBV6-5; D gene: TRBD1; clone size: once; J gene: TRBJ1-1; CDR3 protein: CASSYPGQRNTEAFF; CDR3 DNA: TGTGCCAGCAGTTACCCGGGACAGAGAAACACTGAAGCTTTCTTT
V gene: TRBV29-1; D gene: -; clone size: -; J gene: TRBJ1-2; CDR3 protein: CSGGASNYGYTF; CDR3 DNA: TGCAGCGGGGGGGCCTCTAACTATGGCTACACCTTC
V gene: TRBV7-2; D gene: -; clone size: -; J gene: TRBJ1-1; CDR3 protein: CASSLGPGQNTEAFF; CDR3 DNA: TGTGCCAGCAGCTTAGGTCCAGGTCAGAACACTGAAGCTTTCTTT
V gene: TRBV28; D gene: TRBD1; clone size: -; J gene: TRBJ1-5; CDR3 protein: CASSPDRGRQPQHF; CDR3 DNA: TGTGCCAGCAGTCCGGACAGGGGGCGTCAGCCCCAGCATTTT
V gene: TRBV24-1; D gene: -; clone size: -; J gene: TRBJ2-1; CDR3 protein: CATSVGTSYNEQFF; CDR3 DNA: TGTGCCACCAGTGTGGGGACTTCCTACAATGAGCAGTTCTTC
V gene: TRBV19; D gene: -; clone size: -; J gene: TRBJ2-4; CDR3 protein: CASSMEGRAKNIQYF; CDR3 DNA: TGTGCCAGTAGTATGGAGGGGCGAGCCAAAAACATTCAGTACTTC
V gene: TRBV4-2; D gene: -; clone size: -; J gene: TRBJ1-1; CDR3 protein: CASSQGRVGRSTEAFF; CDR3 DNA: TGTGCCAGCAGCCAAGGCAGGGTAGGGAGGAGCACTGAAGCTTTCTTT
V gene: TRBV10-3; D gene: TRBD2; clone size: few; J gene: TRBJ2-3; CDR3 protein: CAISELAGVSSTDTQYF; CDR3 DNA: TGTGCCATCAGTGAACTAGCGGGGGTCTCTAGCACAGATACGCAGTATTTT
V gene: TRBV5-1; D gene: TRBD2; clone size: -; J gene: TRBJ2-1; CDR3 protein: CASSRGLAGTYNEQFF; CDR3 DNA: TGCGCCAGCAGCCGAGGACTAGCGGGGACCTACAATGAGCAGTTCTTC
V gene: TRBV14; D gene: TRBD1; clone size: -; J gene: TRBJ1-6; CDR3 protein: CASSLGTAFSPLHF; CDR3 DNA: TGTGCCAGCAGCCTAGGGACAGCCTTTTCACCCCTCCACTTT
V gene: TRBV5-1; D gene: TRBD2; clone size: -; J gene: TRBJ2-7; CDR3 protein: CASSLGTSGLYEQYF; CDR3 DNA: TGCGCCAGCAGCTTAGGGACTAGCGGGCTCTACGAGCAGTACTTC
V gene: TRBV4-2; D gene: TRBD2; clone size: -; J gene: TRBJ2-5; CDR3 protein: CASSQVSGTSGVETQYF; CDR3 DNA: TGTGCCAGCAGCCAAGTTAGCGGGACCTCGGGGGTTGAGACCCAGTACTTC
V gene: TRBV9; D gene: TRBD1; clone size: once; J gene: TRBJ1-5; CDR3 protein: CASSVEGALNQPQHF; CDR3 DNA: TGTGCCAGCAGCGTAGAGGGGGCCCTCAATCAGCCCCAGCATTTT
V gene: TRBV19; D gene: TRBD1; clone size: -; J gene: TRBJ1-5; CDR3 protein: CASEGTGKSNQPQHF; CDR3 DNA: TGTGCCAGTGAGGGGACAGGCAAAAGCAATCAGCCCCAGCATTTT
V gene: TRBV28; D gene: -; clone size: few; J gene: TRBJ1-6; CDR3 protein: CASSLGNSPLHF; CDR3 DNA: TGTGCCAGCAGTTTGGGCAATTCACCCCTCCACTTT
V gene: TRBV11-2; D gene: TRBD2; clone size: -; J gene: TRBJ2-7; CDR3 protein: CASSPGRLAGASYEQYF; CDR3 DNA: TGTGCCAGCAGCCCGGGTCGACTAGCGGGGGCGTCCTACGAGCAGTACTTC
V gene: TRBV6-5; D gene: TRBD1; clone size: -; J gene: TRBJ1-5; CDR3 protein: CASSYDRGNQPQHF; CDR3 DNA: TGTGCCAGCAGTTATGACAGGGGAAATCAGCCCCAGCATTTT
V gene: TRBV11-3; D gene: TRBD1; clone size: -; J gene: TRBJ2-2; CDR3 protein: CASSQPGQGPGELFF; CDR3 DNA: TGTGCCAGCAGCCAACCGGGACAGGGTCCCGGGGAGCTGTTTTTT